The source of this T cell receptor beta chain is a study of CD8+ T cells in alopecia areata. Deletions cut 0 bases from V and 6 bases from J, with 9 bases between. The CDR3 sequence is 13 residues long. The germline V gene has CDR1 GTSNPN and CDR2 SVGIG (reference sequence). RNA was extracted and reverse transcribed into cDNA as the sequencing template. The table came from immunoSEQ multiplex PCR; TCRdb's copy has only in-frame clones and leaves some out. The repertoire has more than 95,000 clones, less than 50% of them found once; the top ten carry approximately 10%. The genes are TRBV30 and TRBJ1-5; D gene ambiguous. The receptor's source is a human donor with alopecia areata. The material sequenced was NKG2D-low CD8+ T cells sorted from blood. The CDR3 coding sequence is TGTGCCTGGAGTGTACGACCTGGTCAGCCCCAGCATTTT. Translated, it gives CAWSVRPGQPQHF. The full variable domain, rest sourced from reference TRBV30 and TRBJ1-5, is SQTIHQWPATLVQPVGSPLSLECTVEGTSNPNLYWYRQAAGRGLQLLFYSVGIGQISSEVPQNLSASRPQDRQFILSSKKLLLSDSGFYLCAWSVRPGQPQHFGDGTRLSIL.